This T cell receptor (beta chain) derives from a study of siplizumab effects on memory and regulatory T cells. CDR3 length: 14 residues. Germline V CDR1 and CDR2: LNHDA, SQIVND (reference sequence). Between the trimmed V and J ends, which lost 6 bases and 4 bases, there was a span of 15 bases. Profiled with immunoSEQ multiplex PCR; TCRdb holds only in-frame clones, not every one. Of about 50,000 clones detected, about 90% appear once; the ten largest clones hold roughly 0.3%. The sample taken for sequencing was naive CD8+ T cells sorted from blood. This TCR derives from a human donor in good health. The chain combines TRBV19 with TRBJ1-1; possibly TRBD1 for D (6 bases). CDR3 DNA sequence: TGTGCCAGTAGGGACCCACAGGGTTTCACTGAAGCTTTCTTT. This sequence encodes CASRDPQGFTEAFF. Together with reference TRBV19 and TRBJ1-1, the CDR3 gives the full variable domain: DGGITQSPKYLFRKEGQNVTLSCEQNLNHDAMYWYRQDPGQGLRLIYYSQIVNDFQKGDIAEGYSVSREKKESFPLTVTSAQKNPTAFYLCASRDPQGFTEAFFGQGTRLTVV.